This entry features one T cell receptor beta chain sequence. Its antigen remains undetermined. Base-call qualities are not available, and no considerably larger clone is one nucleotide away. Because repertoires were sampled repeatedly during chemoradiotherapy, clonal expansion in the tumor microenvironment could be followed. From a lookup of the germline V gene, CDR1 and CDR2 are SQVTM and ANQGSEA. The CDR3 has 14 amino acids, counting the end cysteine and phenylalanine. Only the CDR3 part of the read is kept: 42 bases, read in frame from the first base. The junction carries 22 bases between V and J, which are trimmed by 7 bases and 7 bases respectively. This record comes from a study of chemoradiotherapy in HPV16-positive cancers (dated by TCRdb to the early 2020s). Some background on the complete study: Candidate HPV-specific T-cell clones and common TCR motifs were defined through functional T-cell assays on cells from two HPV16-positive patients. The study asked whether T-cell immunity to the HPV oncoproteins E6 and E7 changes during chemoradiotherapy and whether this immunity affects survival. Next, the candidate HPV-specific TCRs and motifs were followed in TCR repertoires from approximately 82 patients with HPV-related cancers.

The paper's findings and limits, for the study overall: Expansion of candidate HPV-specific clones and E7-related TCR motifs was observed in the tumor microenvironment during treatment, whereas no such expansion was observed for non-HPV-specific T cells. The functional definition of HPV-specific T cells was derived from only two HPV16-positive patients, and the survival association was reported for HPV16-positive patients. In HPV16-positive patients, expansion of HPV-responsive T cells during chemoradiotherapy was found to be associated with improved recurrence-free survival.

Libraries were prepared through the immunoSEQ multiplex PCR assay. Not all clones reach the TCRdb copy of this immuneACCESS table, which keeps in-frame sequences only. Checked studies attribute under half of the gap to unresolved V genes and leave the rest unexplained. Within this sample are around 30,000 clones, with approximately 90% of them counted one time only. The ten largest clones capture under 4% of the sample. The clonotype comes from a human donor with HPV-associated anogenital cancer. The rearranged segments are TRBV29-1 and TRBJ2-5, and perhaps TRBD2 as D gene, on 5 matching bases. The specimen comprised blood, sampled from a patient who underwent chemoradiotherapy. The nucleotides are TGCAGCGCTCTCCCCGCCGAGGGAGCTCCGACCCAGTACTTC. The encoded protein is CSALPAEGAPTQYF.